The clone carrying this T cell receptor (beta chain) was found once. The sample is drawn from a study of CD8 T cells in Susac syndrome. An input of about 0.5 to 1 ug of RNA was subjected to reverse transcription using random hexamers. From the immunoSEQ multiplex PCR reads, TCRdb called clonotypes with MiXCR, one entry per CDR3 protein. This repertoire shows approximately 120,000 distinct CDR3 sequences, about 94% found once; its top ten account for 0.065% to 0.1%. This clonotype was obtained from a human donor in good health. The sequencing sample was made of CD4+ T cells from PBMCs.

In nucleotides, the CDR3 is TGCAGCGTCCCCAGGTCGGGAGTCTATGAGCAGTTCTTC. Translating gives CSVPRSGVYEQFF. The V call is TRBV29-1, the J call TRBJ2-1; TRBD2 is a possible D gene (6 bases). Trimming removed 6 bases from V and 8 bases from J, with 17 bases in between. Per the germline V gene, CDR1 is SQVTM and CDR2 is ANQGSEA. This CDR3 is built from 13 residues.